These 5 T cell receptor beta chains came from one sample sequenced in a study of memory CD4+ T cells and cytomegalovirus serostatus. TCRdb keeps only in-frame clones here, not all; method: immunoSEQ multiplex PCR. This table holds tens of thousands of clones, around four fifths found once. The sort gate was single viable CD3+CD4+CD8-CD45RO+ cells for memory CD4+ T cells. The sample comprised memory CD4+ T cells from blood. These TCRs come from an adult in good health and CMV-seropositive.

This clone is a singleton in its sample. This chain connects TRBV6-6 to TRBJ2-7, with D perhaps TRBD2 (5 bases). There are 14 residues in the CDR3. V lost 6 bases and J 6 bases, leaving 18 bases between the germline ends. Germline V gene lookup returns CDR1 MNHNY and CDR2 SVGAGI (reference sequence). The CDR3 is CASRSTEEESEQYF. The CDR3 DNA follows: TGTGCCAGCAGGTCCACCGAGGAGGAAAGCGAGCAGTACTTC.

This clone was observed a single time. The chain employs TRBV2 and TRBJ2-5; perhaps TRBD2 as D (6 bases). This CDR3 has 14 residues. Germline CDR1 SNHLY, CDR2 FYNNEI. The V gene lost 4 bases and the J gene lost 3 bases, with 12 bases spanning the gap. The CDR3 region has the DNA TGTGCCAGCAGTGGGAGGGTAACTAAAGAGACCCAGTACTTC. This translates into CASSGRVTKETQYF.

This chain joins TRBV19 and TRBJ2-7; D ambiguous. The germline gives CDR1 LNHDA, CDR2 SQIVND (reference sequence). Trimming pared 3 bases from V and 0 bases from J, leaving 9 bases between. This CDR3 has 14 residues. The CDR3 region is CASSIAQSSYEQYF. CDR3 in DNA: TGTGCCAGTAGTATTGCGCAGAGCTCCTACGAGCAGTACTTC.

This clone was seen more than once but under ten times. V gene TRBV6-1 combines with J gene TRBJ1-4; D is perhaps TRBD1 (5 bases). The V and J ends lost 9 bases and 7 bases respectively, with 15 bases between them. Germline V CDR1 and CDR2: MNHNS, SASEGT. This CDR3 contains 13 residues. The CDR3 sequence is CASDSQAGEKLFF. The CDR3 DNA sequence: TGTGCCAGTGACAGTCAGGCAGGTGAAAAACTGTTTTTT.

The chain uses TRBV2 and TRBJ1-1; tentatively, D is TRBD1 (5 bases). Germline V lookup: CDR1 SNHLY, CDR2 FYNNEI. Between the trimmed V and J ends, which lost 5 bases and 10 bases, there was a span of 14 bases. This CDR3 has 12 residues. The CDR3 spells CASSRPPGGAFF. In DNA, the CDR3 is TGTGCCAGCAGTCGACCGCCCGGGGGAGCTTTCTTT.